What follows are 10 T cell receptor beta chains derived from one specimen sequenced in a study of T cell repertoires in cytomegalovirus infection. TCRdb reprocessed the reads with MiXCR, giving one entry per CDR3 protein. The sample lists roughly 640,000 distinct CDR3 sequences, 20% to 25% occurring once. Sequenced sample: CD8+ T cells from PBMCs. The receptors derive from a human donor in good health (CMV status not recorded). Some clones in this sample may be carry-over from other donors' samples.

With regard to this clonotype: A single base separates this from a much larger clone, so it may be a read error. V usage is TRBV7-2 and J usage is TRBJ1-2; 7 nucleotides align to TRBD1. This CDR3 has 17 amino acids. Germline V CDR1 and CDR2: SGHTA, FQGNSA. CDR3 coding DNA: TGTGTCAGCAGCCCAGAGGAGGGACAGAGCCGTAGTCTTGGCTACACCTTC. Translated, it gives CVSSPEEGQSRSLGYTF.

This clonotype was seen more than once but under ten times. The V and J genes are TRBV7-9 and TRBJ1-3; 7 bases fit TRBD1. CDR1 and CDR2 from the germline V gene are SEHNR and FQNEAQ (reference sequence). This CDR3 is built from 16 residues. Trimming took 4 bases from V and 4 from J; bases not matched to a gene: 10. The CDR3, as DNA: TGTGCCAGCAGCTCGCCGGAGGGGGCGCGGGGAAACACCATATATTTT. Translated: CASSSPEGARGNTIYF.

The CDR3 here is CASSYVMTSGGVDTQYF. CDR3 sequence (DNA): TGTGCCAGCAGTTACGTCATGACTAGCGGGGGAGTAGATACGCAGTATTTT. V gene TRBV6-6 combines with J gene TRBJ2-3; 12 bases are a match to TRBD2. Trimming removed 2 bases from V and 5 bases from J; junction bases left unmatched: 8. Germline loops: CDR1 MNHNY, CDR2 SVGAGI (reference sequence). The CDR3 spans 17 residues.

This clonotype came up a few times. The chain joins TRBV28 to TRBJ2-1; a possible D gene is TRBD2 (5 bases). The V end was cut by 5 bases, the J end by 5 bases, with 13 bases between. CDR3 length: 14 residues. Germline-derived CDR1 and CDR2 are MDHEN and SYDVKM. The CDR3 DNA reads TGTGCCAGCAGTATCCTATCACTAGACAATGAGCAGTTCTTC. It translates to CASSILSLDNEQFF.

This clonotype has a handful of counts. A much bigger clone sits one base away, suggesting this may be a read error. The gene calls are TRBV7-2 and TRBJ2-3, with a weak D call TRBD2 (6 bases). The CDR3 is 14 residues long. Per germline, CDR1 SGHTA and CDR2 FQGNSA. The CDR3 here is CVSTRDSGTDTQYF. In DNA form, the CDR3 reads TGTGTCAGCACCCGGGACTCTGGCACAGATACGCAGTATTTT.

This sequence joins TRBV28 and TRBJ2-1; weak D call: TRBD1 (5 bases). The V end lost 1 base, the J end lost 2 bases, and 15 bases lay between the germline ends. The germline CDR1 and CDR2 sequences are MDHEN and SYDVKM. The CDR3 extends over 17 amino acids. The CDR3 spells CASSLYVGRETYNEQFF. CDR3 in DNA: TGTGCCAGCAGTTTATATGTTGGCAGGGAAACCTACAATGAGCAGTTCTTC.

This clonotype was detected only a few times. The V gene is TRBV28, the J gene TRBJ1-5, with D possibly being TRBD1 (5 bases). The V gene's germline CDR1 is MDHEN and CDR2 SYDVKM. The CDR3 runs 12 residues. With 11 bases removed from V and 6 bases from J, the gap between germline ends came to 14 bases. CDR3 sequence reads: CAVPGRGQPQHF. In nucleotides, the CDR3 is TGTGCCGTCCCGGGGAGGGGTCAGCCCCAGCATTTT.

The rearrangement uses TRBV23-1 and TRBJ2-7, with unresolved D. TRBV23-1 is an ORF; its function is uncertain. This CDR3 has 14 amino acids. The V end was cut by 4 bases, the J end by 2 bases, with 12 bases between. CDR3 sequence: CASSPPHLAYEQYV. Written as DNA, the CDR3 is TGCGCCAGCAGTCCCCCACACCTGGCCTACGAGCAGTACGTC.

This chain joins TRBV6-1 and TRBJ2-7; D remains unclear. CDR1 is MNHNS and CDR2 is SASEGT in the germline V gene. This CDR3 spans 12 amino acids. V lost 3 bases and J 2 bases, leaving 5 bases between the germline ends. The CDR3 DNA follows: TGTGCCAGCAGTGACATGGCCTACGAGCAGTACGTC. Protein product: CASSDMAYEQYV.

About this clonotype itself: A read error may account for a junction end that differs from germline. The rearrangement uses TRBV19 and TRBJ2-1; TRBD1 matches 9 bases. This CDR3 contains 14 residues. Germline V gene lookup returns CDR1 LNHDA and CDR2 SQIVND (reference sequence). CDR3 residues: CASSGTGFDNELFF. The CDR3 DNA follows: TGTGCCAGTTCCGGGACAGGGTTCGACAATGAGCTGTTCTTC.